The present T cell receptor beta chain was sequenced within a study of T cell responses to AZD1222 COVID-19 vaccine (dated by TCRdb to the early 2020s). For context, the study as a whole: AZD1222 recipients given second doses at about 4 weeks or at about 12 weeks were pooled, since spike-specific TCR depth and breadth were not found to differ between the two schedules. A total of just over 230 trial participants underwent TCR sequencing, of whom nearly 210 had received two doses of AZD1222 and around 25 had received two doses of the MenACWY control vaccine. Trial participants were enrolled into age subgroups of 18-55, 56-69 and 70-plus years, which contained 148, 28 and 57 TCR-sequenced participants, respectively.

Findings and caveats that apply to the study as a whole: The whole spike protein was spanned by vaccine-associated CD4 TCRs, and dominant responses were seen in regions 160-218 and 743-854. Reportedly, close to half of the unique spike-specific TCRs recognized epitopes lying outside the regions that are mutated in the B.1.351 and B.1.1.7 variants. Spike-specific TCR breadth and depth rose significantly after two AZD1222 doses compared with day 0 and with MenACWY recipients. Conclusions about previously exposed vaccinees are limited, since just five or six AZD1222 recipients were seropositive for SARS-CoV-2 at baseline. Because no day 14 peak-response samples were available, repertoires were characterized only after the peak T cell response. In the small 56-69-year group, the increase in depth fell short of significance, most likely because of low power. Participants were mostly white British and included more females than males, and it was suggested by the authors that clonal diversity may have been underestimated.

In the case of this clone: Its antigen is not yet known. No base-level quality is on record; no much larger clone is a single base apart.

Relative to germline, V is 0 bases shorter and J is 7 bases shorter, with 16 bases between their ends. Via the germline V gene, CDR1 is MGHRA and CDR2 YSYEKL. Taken from cysteine to phenylalanine, the CDR3 has 17 residues. Just the 51-base CDR3 DNA is kept, in frame starting at base 1. Sample time point, as interpreted from the label and publication: baseline before first vaccination. The vaccinee samples were drawn from two UK trials, COV001 and COV002, one of which was a single-blind randomized controlled phase 2/3 trial testing AZD1222 (ChAdOx1 nCoV-19) in healthy adults. For TCRbeta chain sequencing, PBMC samples from trial participants were taken at day 0 and at day 28 after the second dose. The CDR3 regions of human TCRbeta chains were subjected to immunosequencing. From the authors' description of their analysis: Repertoire TCRs were checked for matches against a reference library of SARS-CoV-2-specific TCRs that had been generated using the MIRA antigen-specificity platform. Breadth was defined as the fraction of unique TCRs that were SARS-CoV-2-associated, and depth was defined as the fraction of total T cells that were SARS-CoV-2-associated. Using the MIRA data, each spike-specific TCR was mapped to the spike region that the TCR reacts to and placed in a CD4 or CD8 class. Log10-transformed breadth and depth values were compared by one-way ANOVA with Sidak's multiple comparisons tests. In its TCRdb copy, this immuneACCESS table keeps in-frame sequences only and misses some clones. Where compared with another copy, unresolved V genes explain less than half of these, and the others have no known cause. Clonal size and the V and J genes are those of that table, whereas D and trimming came from the DNA. The sample includes about 210,000 clones, with 85% to 95% observed a single time. The ten largest clones represent approximately 1.5% of the sample.

The TCR sequence derives from an adult in good health. The sequenced sample was peripheral blood, obtained on day 0 of AZD1222 vaccination. The chain joins TRBV4-1 to TRBJ1-6, with the D gene too uncertain to name. CDR3 reads: CASSQDNNALLNSPLHF. The nucleotide sequence reads TGCGCCAGCAGCCAAGATAATAACGCCCTGCTGAATTCACCCCTCCACTTT.